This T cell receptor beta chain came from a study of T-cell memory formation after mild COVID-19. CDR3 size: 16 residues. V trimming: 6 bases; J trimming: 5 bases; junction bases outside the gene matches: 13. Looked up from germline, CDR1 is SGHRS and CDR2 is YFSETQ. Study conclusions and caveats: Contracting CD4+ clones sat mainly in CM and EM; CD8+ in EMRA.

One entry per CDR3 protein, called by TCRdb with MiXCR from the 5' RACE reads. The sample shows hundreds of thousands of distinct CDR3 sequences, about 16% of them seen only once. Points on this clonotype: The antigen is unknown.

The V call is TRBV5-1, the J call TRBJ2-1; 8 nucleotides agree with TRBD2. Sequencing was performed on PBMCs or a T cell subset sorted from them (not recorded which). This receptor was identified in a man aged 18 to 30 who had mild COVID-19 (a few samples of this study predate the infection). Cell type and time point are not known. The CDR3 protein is CASTRGGKTRDNEQFF. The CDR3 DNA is TGCGCCAGCACCCGCGGGGGGAAGACAAGAGACAATGAGCAGTTCTTC.